Listed here is a single T cell receptor beta chain. Its antigen is undetermined. The treatment here: some 19 received Ad26.COV2.S at low or high dose, single or two shots; roughly 5 received placebo; per-sample allocation not given. Vaccine and placebo recipients were sampled on day 63 after the first injection. This sample is part of a study of Ad26.COV2.S vaccination and SARS-CoV-2 variants. Overall study: Of the COV1001 trial arms, the Ad26.COV2.S arm included the donor. Intramuscular Ad26.COV2.S at 5x10^10 or 1x10^11 viral particles.

Study-wide points: Recipients of either vaccine or placebo displayed similar breadth of non-spike TCRs.

Produced via immunoSEQ multiplex PCR; TCRdb's table is partial and in-frame only. The table shows around 450,000 clones, with 80% to 90% occurring only once. CDR3 size: 13 residues. Germline values: CDR1 MDHEN, CDR2 SYDVKM. Trimming stripped 7 bases from V and 1 base from J, with 10 bases between. The sequences come from peripheral blood, collected in a trial of Ad26.COV2.S vaccine versus placebo. The chain couples TRBV28 to TRBJ1-1; D is undetermined. The sequence derives from a person aged 18-60 years who received the Ad26.COV2.S COVID-19 vaccine or a placebo. The CDR3 region has the DNA TGTGCCAGCATTAGTCAAAGGAACACTGAAGCTTTCTTT. Translated: CASISQRNTEAFF.